This T cell receptor (beta chain) comes out of a study of blood T cell repertoires in COVID-19. The authors' processing: By means of reference gene primer amplification, nucleated cell counts were estimated. Clones were sequenced by immunoSEQ multiplex PCR, and TCRdb holds only the in-frame ones, with some missing. For V, J and clone size, that table is used; D and trimming come from the DNA. The sample comprises 120,000 or so clones, around four fifths of which are singletons, and approximately 12% rests with the top ten. The V gene end was trimmed by 5 bases and the J gene end by 6 bases; junction bases not matched to a gene: 9. The CDR3 loop spans 15 amino acids. Germline CDR1 and CDR2: SGHTA and FQGNSA.

This clonotype was sampled from a man aged 60-69 years with acute or convalescent COVID-19. V gene TRBV7-2 combines with J gene TRBJ1-1; 10 bases map to TRBD1. The source material was peripheral blood. CDR3 DNA: TGTGCCAGCAGCCTGCAGACAGGGGGCCCTTCTGAAGCTTTCTTT. Amino acid sequence: CASSLQTGGPSEAFF.